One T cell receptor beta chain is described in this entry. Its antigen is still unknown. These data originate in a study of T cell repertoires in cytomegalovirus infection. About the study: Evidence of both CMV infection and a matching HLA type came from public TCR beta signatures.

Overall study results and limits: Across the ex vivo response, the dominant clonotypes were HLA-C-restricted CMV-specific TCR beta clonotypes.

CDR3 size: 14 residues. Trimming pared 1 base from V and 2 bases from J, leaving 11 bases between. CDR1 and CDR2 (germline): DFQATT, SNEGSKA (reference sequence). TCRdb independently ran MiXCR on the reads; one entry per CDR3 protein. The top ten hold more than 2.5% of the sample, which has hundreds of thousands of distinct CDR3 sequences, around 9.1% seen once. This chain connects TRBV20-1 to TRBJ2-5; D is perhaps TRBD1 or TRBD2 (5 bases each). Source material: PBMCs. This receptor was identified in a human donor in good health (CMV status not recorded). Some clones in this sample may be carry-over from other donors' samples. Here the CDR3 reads CSARGGRAQETQYF. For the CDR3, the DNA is TGCAGTGCTAGAGGGGGACGTGCACAAGAGACCCAGTACTTC.